The 13 T cell receptor beta chains below were found in one sample sequenced in a study of tumor-infiltrating lymphocytes in primary liver carcinoma. From roughly 20-30 mg of unsorted bulk tissue, DNA and RNA were co-extracted together. From 450 to 600 ng total RNA, TCR beta cDNA was generated with a primer in the constant region. Employing slightly modified ARM-PCR, three nested multiplex PCR rounds were run, and these gave rise to the TCR beta libraries. Rounds one and two of PCR, each of 10 to 11 cycles, were primed with TRBV1-TRBV30 forward primers and a C-beta reverse primer. TCRdb itself ran the multiplex PCR reads through MiXCR, one entry per CDR3 protein. The repertoire holds about 84,000 distinct CDR3 sequences, with more than 65% as singletons. Source material: liver tumor tissue from sampling region 1. Documented subset: tumor region T1, superior pole. The receptor source for this set is a man aged 40-55 years with primary liver carcinoma and hepatitis B virus infection.

This clonotype appeared a single time. A junction end diverges from the germline sequence, so it may reflect a read error. The chain uses TRBV11-2 and TRBJ2-7, with TRBD2 matching over 10 bases. The CDR3 loop spans 17 amino acids. Germline values: CDR1 SGHAT, CDR2 FQNNGV. The CDR3 sequence is CASSQGLACSPFYEQYF. The DNA of the CDR3 is TGTGCCAGCAGCCAGGGACTAGCGTGTTCCCCTTTTTACGAGCAGTACTTT. Combining the CDR3 with reference TRBV11-2 and TRBJ2-7 gives the whole variable domain EAGVAQSPRYKIIEKRQSVAFWCNPISGHATLYWYQQILGQGPKLLIQFQNNGVVDDSQLPKDRFSAERLKGVDSTLKIQPAKLEDSAVYLCASSQGLACSPFYEQYFGPGTRLTVT.

Concerning this clonotype: A read error may produce the germline difference seen at one junction end. J is TRBJ2-5 and V is TRBV11-2; D uncertain. Germline V gene data show CDR1 as SGHAT and CDR2 as FQNNGV. There are 14 residues in the CDR3. This chain's CDR3 is CTSSSLDQKVAQYF. In DNA, the CDR3 is TGTACCAGCAGCTCACTGGACCAAAAAGTGGCCCAGTACTTC.

This chain joins TRBV10-3 and TRBJ1-1; unclear D gene. Germline loops: CDR1 ENHRY, CDR2 SYGVKD. The CDR3 has 14 amino acids. V lost 10 bases to trimming and J lost 2 bases, with 17 bases between them. The CDR3 reads CATRPSGRNTEAFF. The CDR3, as DNA: TGTGCCACCCGCCCTTCCGGGAGAAACACTGAAGCTTTCTTT.

This clonotype was picked up many times. V is TRBV4-1 and J is TRBJ2-7, with D possibly TRBD2 on 6 matching bases. V lost 0 bases to trimming and J lost 2 bases, with 17 bases between them. CDR1 MGHRA and CDR2 YSYEKL come from the germline V gene. The CDR3 consists of 17 residues. CDR3 in DNA: TGCGCCAGCAGCCAAGAACCTACGGAGGGGTCACCCTACGAGCAGTACTTC. This encodes CASSQEPTEGSPYEQYF.

The genes are TRBV11-2 and TRBJ2-2; 7 bases are shared with TRBD2. V was pared by 8 bases and J by 11 bases, with 14 bases of the junction left unmatched. Germline lookup yields CDR1 SGHAT and CDR2 FQNNGV. This CDR3 has 14 amino acids. CDR3 sequence reads: CASCPRLASRELFF. CDR3 DNA sequence: TGTGCCAGCTGCCCGCGACTAGCCTCCAGAGAGCTGTTTTTT.

With respect to this clonotype: As the CDR3 is not closed by the conserved phenylalanine or tryptophan, this likely results from a read error. V gene TRBV11-2 combines with J gene TRBJ2-7; D not certain. Per germline, CDR1 SGHAT and CDR2 FQNNGV. The length of the CDR3 is 14 residues. CDR3 DNA sequence: TGTGGCAGCAGCTTAACTGAGACTGCCTACGGGCAGTACTCC. Amino acid sequence: CGSSLTETAYGQYS.

Remarks on this clonotype: One end of the junction varies from germline; a read error may be responsible. The J gene is TRBJ1-1, the V gene TRBV6-1; a weak D match, TRBD1 (5 bases). Germline loops: CDR1 MNHNS, CDR2 SASEGT. The CDR3 runs to 13 residues. The CDR3 DNA reads as TGTGCCAGCAGTTTGGGGGTGAACACTGAAGCCTTCTTT. Protein product: CASSLGVNTEAFF.

The rearrangement links TRBV9 to TRBJ2-3; D assignment may be TRBD1 or TRBD2 (5 bases each). V lost 0 bases and J 0 bases, leaving 14 bases between the germline ends. The germline CDR1 and CDR2 sequences are SGDLS and YYNGEE. This CDR3 is 17 amino acids long. The CDR3 is CASSVEFEGPSTDTQYF. The CDR3 DNA reads as TGTGCCAGCAGCGTAGAATTTGAGGGACCTAGCACAGATACGCAGTATTTT.

With respect to this clonotype: One end of the junction is discordant with germline, which a read error may explain. V is TRBV28 and J is TRBJ2-1; perhaps D is TRBD1 or TRBD2 (6 bases each). The germline V gene has CDR1 MDHEN and CDR2 SYDVKM. The CDR3 contains 13 residues. CDR3 sequence: CASKETGDNEQLF. Here the CDR3 DNA reads TGTGCCAGCAAAGAAACGGGGGACAATGAGCAGCTCTTC. Complete variable domain (other parts from reference TRBV28 and TRBJ2-1): DVKVTQSSRYLVKRTGEKVFLECVQDMDHENMFWYRQDPGLGLRLIYFSYDVKMKEKGDIPEGYSVSREKKERFSLILESASTNQTSMYLCASKETGDNEQLFGPGTRLTVL.

The chain is built from TRBV7-3 and TRBJ2-1; TRBD1 agrees at 9 bases. This CDR3 is built from 15 residues. From germline, CDR1 is SGHTA and CDR2 FQGTGA. V gave up 7 bases and J gave up 7 bases; unmatched junction bases: 11. CDR3 coding DNA: TGTGCCAGCAACCCAGGGACAGGGAGTGGGAATGAGCAGTTCTTC. Its protein is CASNPGTGSGNEQFF.

Comment on this clonotype: An end of the junction does not agree with germline; a read error may underlie this. The V and J genes are TRBV15 and TRBJ1-4; D remains ambiguous. CDR1 is LNHNV, CDR2 YYDKDF, per germline (reference sequence). The CDR3 sequence is 16 residues long. CDR3 sequence (DNA): TGTGTCACCAGCAGAGATCTAGGGTCAACTAATGAAAAACTGTTTTTT. Translation gives CVTSRDLGSTNEKLFF. Complete variable domain (other parts from reference TRBV15 and TRBJ1-4): DAMVIQNPRYQVTQFGKPVTLSCSQTLNHNVMYWYQQKSSQAPKLLFHYYDKDFNNEADTPDNFQSRRPNTSFCFLDIRSPGLGDTAMYLCVTSRDLGSTNEKLFFGSGTQLSVL.

A note on this clonotype: A much larger clone lies one base from this, so it may be a read error. V gene TRBV6-1 combines with J gene TRBJ1-5; D gene ambiguous. Germline-derived CDR1 and CDR2 are MNHNS and SASEGT. The CDR3 runs 10 residues. The CDR3 DNA reads TGTGCCAACAGTTATCAGCCCCAGCATTTT. This encodes CANSYQPQHF.

This clonotype was detected a few times. No conserved phenylalanine or tryptophan ends this CDR3, so it is likely a read error. This sequence joins TRBV12-3 or TRBV12-4 and TRBJ1-5, with D unresolved. This CDR3 contains 17 residues. Trimming pared 8 bases from V and 1 base from J, leaving 21 bases between. The DNA for the CDR3 is TGTGCCAGCTGCCTACTGACGGTCGGGATAAGCAATCAGCCCCAGCATCTT. Its protein product is CASCLLTVGISNQPQHL.